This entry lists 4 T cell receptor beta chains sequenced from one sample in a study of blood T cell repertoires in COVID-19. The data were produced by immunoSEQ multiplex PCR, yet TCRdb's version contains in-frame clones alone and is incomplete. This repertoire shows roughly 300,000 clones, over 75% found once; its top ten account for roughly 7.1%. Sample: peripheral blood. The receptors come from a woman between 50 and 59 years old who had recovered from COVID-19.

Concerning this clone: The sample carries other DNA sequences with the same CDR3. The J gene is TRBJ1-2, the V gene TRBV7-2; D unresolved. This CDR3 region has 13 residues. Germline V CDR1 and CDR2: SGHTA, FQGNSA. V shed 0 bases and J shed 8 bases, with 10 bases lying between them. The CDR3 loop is CASSLAGSGGYTF. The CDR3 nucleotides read TGTGCCAGCAGCTTAGCCGGGTCCGGGGGCTACACCTTC.

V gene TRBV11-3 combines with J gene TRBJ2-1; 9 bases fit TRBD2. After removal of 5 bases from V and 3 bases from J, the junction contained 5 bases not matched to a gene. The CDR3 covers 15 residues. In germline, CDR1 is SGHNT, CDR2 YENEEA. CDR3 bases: TGTGCCAGCAGCCAAGGACTAGCGAGCTACAATGAGCAGTTCTTC. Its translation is CASSQGLASYNEQFF.

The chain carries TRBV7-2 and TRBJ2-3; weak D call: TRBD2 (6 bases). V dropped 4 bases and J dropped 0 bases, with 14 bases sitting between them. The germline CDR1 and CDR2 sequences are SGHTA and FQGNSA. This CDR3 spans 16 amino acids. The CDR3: CASSSRRRDSTDTQYF. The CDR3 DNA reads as TGTGCCAGCAGCTCCCGTCGGCGGGACAGCACAGATACGCAGTATTTT.

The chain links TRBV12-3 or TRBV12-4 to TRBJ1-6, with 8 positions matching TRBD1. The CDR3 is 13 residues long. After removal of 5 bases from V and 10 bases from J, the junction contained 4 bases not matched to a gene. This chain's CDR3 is CASSGQGRSPLHF. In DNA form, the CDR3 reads TGTGCCAGCAGTGGACAGGGAAGGTCACCCCTCCACTTT.